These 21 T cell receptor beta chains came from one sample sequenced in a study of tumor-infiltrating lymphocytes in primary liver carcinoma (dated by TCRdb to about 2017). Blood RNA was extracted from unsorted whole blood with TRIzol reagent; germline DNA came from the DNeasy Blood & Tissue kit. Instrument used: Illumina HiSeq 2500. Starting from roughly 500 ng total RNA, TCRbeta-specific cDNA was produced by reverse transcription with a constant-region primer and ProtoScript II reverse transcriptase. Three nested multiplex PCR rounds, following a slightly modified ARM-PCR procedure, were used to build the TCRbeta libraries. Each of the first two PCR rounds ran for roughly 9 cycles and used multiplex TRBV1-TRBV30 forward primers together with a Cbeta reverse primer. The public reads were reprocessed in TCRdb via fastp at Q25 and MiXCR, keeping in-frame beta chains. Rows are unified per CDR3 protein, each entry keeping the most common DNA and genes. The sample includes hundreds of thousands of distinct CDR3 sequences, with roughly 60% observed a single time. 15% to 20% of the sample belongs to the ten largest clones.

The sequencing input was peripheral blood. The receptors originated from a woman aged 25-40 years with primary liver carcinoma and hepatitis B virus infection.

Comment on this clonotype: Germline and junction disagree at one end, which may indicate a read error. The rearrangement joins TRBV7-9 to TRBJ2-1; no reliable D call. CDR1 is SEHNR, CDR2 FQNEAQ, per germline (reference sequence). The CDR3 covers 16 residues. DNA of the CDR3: TGTGCCAGCAGCTTAGCTCTAGGAGTGAGCTACAATGAGCAGCTCTTC. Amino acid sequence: CASSLALGVSYNEQLF.

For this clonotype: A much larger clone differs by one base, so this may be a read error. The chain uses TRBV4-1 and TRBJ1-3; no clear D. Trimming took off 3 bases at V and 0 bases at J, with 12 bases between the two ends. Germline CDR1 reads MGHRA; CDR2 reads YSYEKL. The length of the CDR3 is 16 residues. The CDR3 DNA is TGCGCCAGCAGCCATCCTCGAACCAACTCTGGAAACACCATATATTTT. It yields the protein CASSHPRTNSGNTIYF.

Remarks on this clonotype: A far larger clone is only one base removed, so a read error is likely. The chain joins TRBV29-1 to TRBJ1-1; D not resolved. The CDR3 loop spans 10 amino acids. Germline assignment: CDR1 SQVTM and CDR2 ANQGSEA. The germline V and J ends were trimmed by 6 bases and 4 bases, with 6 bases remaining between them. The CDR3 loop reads CSVGSTEAFF. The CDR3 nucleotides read TGCAGCGTAGGAAGCACTGAAGCTTTCTTT. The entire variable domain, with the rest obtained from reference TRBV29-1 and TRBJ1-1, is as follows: SAVISQKPSRDICQRGTSLTIQCQVDSQVTMMFWYRQQPGQSLTLIATANQGSEATYESGFVIDKFPISRPNLTFSTLTVSNMSPEDSSIYLCSVGSTEAFFGQGTRLTVV.

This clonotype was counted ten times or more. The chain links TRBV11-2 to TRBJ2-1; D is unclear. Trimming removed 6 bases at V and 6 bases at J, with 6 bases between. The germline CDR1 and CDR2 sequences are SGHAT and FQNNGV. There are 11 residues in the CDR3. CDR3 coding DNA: TGTGCCAGCAGACTTAGCAATGAGCAGTTCTTC. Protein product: CASRLSNEQFF.

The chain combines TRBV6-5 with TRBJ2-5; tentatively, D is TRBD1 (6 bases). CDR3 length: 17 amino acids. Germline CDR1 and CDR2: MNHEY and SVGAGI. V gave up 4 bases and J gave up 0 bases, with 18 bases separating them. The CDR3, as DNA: TGTGCCAGCAGTTCCCGTTCGAGGGACATGGACCAAGAGACCCAGTACTTC. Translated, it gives CASSSRSRDMDQETQYF.

The CDR3 here is CASIQGIPYEQYF. The CDR3 nucleotides are TGTGCCAGCATACAGGGGATCCCCTACGAGCAGTACTTC. The chain recombines TRBV28 with TRBJ2-7, with 7 positions matching TRBD1. Germline trimming cut 7 bases from V and 2 bases from J; bases unmatched to any gene: 5. Germline V gene data show CDR1 as MDHEN and CDR2 as SYDVKM. There are 13 residues in the CDR3.

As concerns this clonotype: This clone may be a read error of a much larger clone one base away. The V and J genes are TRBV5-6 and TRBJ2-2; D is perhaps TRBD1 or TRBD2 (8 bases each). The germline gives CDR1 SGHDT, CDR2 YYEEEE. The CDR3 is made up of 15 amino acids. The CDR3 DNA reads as TGTGCCAGCAGCTTGGTCAGGGGGCGTAGCGGGGAGCTGTGTTTT. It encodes CASSLVRGRSGELCF.

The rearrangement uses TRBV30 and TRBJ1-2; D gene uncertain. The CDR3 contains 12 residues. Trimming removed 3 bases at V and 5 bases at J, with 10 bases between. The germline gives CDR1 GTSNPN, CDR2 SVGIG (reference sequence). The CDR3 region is CAWSDVTYGYTF. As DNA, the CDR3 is TGTGCCTGGAGCGACGTAACTTATGGCTACACCTTC.

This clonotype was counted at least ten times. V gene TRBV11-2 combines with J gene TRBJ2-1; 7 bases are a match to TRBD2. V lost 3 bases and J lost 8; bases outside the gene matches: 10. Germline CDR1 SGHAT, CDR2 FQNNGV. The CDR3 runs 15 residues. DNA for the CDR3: TGTGCCAGCAGCTTCGCGCGGGAGATCGGTTATGAGCAGTTCTTC. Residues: CASSFAREIGYEQFF.

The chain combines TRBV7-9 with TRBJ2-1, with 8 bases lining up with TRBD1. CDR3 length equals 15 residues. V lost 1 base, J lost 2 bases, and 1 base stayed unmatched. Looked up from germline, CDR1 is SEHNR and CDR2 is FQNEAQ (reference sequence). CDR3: CASSLGTGTYNEQFF. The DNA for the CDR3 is TGTGCCAGCAGCTTAGGGACAGGGACCTACAATGAGCAGTTCTTC.

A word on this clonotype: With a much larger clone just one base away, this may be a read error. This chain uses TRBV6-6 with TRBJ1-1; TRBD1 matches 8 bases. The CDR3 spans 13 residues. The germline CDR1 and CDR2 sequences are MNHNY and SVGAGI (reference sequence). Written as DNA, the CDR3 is TGTGCCAGCAGCACAGGGGGGACTACTGGAGCTTTCTTT. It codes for CASSTGGTTGAFF.

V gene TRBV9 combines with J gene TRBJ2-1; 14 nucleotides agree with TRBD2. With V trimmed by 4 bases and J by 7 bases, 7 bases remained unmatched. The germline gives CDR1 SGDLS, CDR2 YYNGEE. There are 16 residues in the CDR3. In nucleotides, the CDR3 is TGTGCCAGCAGCACCCGACTAGCGGGAGGGAGGAATGAGCAGTTCTTC. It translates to CASSTRLAGGRNEQFF.

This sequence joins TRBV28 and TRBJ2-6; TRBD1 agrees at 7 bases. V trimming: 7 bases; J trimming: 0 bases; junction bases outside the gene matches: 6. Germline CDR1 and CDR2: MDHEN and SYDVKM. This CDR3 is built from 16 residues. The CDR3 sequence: CASNYRGHSGANVLTF. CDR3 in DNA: TGTGCCAGCAACTACAGGGGCCACTCTGGGGCCAACGTCCTGACTTTC. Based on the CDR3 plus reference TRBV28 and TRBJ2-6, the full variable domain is DVKVTQSSRYLVKRTGEKVFLECVQDMDHENMFWYRQDPGLGLRLIYFSYDVKMKEKGDIPEGYSVSREKKERFSLILESASTNQTSMYLCASNYRGHSGANVLTFGAGSRLTVL.

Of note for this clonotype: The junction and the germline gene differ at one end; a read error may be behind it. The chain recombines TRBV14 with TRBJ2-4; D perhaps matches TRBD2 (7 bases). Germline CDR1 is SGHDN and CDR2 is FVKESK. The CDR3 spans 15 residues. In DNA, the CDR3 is TGTGCCAACAGCCAAGATCGGGGGGCGAGAAACATTCAGTACTTC. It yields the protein CANSQDRGARNIQYF. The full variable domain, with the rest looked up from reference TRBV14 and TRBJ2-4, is EAGVTQFPSHSVIEKGQTVTLRCDPISGHDNLYWYRRVMGKEIKFLLHFVKESKQDESGMPNNRFLAERTGGTYSTLKVQPAELEDSGVYFCANSQDRGARNIQYFGAGTRLSVL.

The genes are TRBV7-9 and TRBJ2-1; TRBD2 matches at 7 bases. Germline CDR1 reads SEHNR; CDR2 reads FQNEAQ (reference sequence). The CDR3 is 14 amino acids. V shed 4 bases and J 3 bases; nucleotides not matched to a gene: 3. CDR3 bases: TGTGCCAGCAGCTCCAGCGGGATCTACAATGAGCAGTTCTTC. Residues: CASSSSGIYNEQFF.

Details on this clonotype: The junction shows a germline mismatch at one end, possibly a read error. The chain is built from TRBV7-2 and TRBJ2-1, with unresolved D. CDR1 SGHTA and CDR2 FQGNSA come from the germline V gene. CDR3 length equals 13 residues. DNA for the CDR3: TGTGCCAGCAGCTTAAGTGCTCTAGATGAGCAGCTCTTC. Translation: CASSLSALDEQLF. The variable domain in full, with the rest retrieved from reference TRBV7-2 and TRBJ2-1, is GAGVSQSPSNKVTEKGKDVELRCDPISGHTALYWYRQSLGQGLEFLIYFQGNSAPDKSGLPSDRFSAERTGGSVSTLTIQRTQQEDSAVYLCASSLSALDEQLFGPGTRLTVL.

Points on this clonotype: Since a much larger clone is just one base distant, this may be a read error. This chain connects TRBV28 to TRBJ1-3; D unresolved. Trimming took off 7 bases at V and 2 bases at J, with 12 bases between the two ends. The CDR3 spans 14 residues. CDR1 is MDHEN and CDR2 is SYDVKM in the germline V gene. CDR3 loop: CASNPGGPGNTIYF. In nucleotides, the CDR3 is TGTGCCAGCAACCCAGGAGGACCTGGAAACACCATATATTTT.

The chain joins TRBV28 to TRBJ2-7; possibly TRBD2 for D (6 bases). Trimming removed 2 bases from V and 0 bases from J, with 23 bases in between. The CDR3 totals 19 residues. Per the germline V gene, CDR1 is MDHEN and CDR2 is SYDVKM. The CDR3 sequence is CASSLMGISGPRNSYEQYF. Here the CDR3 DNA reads TGTGCCAGCAGTTTAATGGGGATTAGCGGACCCAGGAACTCCTACGAGCAGTACTTC.

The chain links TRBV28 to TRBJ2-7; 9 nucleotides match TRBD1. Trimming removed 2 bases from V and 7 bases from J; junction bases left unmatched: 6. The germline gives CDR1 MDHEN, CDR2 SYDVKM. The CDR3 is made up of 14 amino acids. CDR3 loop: CASSLGDRDLEQYF. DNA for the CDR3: TGTGCCAGCAGTTTAGGGGACAGGGACTTGGAGCAGTACTTC.

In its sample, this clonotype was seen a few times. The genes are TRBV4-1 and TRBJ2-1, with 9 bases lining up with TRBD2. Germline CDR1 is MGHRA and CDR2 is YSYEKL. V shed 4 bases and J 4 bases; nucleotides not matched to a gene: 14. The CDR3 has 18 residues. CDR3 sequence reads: CASSPRLAALDTYNEQFF. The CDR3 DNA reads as TGCGCCAGCAGCCCCCGACTAGCGGCCCTGGACACATACAATGAGCAGTTCTTC.

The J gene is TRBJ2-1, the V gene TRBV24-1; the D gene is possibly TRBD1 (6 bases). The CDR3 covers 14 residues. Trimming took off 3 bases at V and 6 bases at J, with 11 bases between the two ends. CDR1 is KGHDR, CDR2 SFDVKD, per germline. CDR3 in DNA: TGTGCCACCAGTGATCAACAGGGTAGCAATGAGCAGTTCTTC. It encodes CATSDQQGSNEQFF.